The following is a TCR beta chain sequence with its context. Patients of the Seattle cohort, enrolled during active infection, were followed longitudinally. These data come from a study of blood T cell repertoires in COVID-19. As for the study in general: The United States, Italy and Spain provided the acute and convalescent COVID-19 samples. Sources were T cells, B-cell-depleted T cells, or PBMCs; the material itself was cDNA or gDNA.

The length of the CDR3 is 13 residues. The ends were cut back, 6 bases at V and 5 bases at J, with 9 bases in the middle. Germline loops: CDR1 SGHRS, CDR2 YFSETQ. Per the authors' pipeline: Quantification of nucleated cells was approximated via reference gene primer amplification. Assay used: immunoSEQ multiplex PCR; TCRdb lists only in-frame clones, some missing. V and J calls plus clone size are reproduced from that table; the DNA served to infer D and trimming. The sample includes 250,000 to 300,000 clones, 85% to 90% seen only once; the top ten take over 5.5%. Input material: peripheral blood. The receptor's source is a woman aged 45-59 years with COVID-19, enrolled during active disease. The chain combines TRBV5-1 with TRBJ1-6; unclear D gene. CDR3 in amino acids: CASTEENNSPLHF. CDR3 nucleotide sequence: TGCGCCAGCACCGAAGAGAATAATTCACCCCTCCACTTT.